This T cell receptor beta chain was profiled in a study of regulatory T cells in long-lasting Graves disease. Sample time point: persistent/refractory GD, antithyroid drugs over 5 years with positive TRAb. The TCR library was prepared using RNA isolated from PBMCs. Researchers made TCR beta libraries by using iRepertoire HTBI primers and running Arm-PCR on CDR3 regions. TCRdb redid the calling of the multiplex PCR reads with MiXCR, one entry per CDR3 protein. The sample lists 400,000 to 500,000 distinct CDR3 sequences, around 21% occurring once. The sample holds a few counts of this clonotype. The specimen comprised peripheral blood mononuclear cells (PBMCs), sampled when the disease was refractory, from a patient treated with antithyroid drugs. The source of this sequence is a female donor with Graves disease.

CDR3 protein: CSAYPGGYTEAFF. CDR3 coding DNA: TGCAGCGCATACCCAGGGGGTTACACTGAAGCTTTCTTT. V and J are TRBV29-1 and TRBJ1-1; 7 positions agree with TRBD1. CDR1 is SQVTM and CDR2 is ANQGSEA in the germline V gene. This CDR3 is 13 amino acids long. Trimming took 7 bases from V and 3 from J; bases not matched to a gene: 8.